This TCR beta chain was recovered during a study of shared clonotypes between healthy human individuals. Study findings and constraints: Non-shared clonotypes had lower generation probabilities than clonotypes shared by all four sorted-subset donors.

The authors split each subset's genomic DNA evenly across several immunoSEQ plates. Using immunoSEQ multiplex PCR, the repertoire was profiled, and TCRdb retains in-frame clones only, with some absent. The sample consists of roughly 1,500,000 clones, nearly 99% of them appearing once. V was shortened by 4 bases and J by 0 bases, with 11 bases between the two germline ends. This CDR3 has 14 amino acids. Per germline, CDR1 SGHNT and CDR2 YYREEE (reference sequence). A remark on this clone: The antigen is unknown.

Sequencing was done on a sample of naive CD4+ T cells sorted from blood. The subset denotes: CD45RA+ positively selected. The sequence derives from a man under 40 in good health. J is TRBJ2-7 and V is TRBV5-4; D not resolved. CDR3 residues: CASSRPDRSYEQYF. The DNA for the CDR3 is TGTGCCAGCAGCCGTCCAGACCGCTCCTACGAGCAGTACTTC.